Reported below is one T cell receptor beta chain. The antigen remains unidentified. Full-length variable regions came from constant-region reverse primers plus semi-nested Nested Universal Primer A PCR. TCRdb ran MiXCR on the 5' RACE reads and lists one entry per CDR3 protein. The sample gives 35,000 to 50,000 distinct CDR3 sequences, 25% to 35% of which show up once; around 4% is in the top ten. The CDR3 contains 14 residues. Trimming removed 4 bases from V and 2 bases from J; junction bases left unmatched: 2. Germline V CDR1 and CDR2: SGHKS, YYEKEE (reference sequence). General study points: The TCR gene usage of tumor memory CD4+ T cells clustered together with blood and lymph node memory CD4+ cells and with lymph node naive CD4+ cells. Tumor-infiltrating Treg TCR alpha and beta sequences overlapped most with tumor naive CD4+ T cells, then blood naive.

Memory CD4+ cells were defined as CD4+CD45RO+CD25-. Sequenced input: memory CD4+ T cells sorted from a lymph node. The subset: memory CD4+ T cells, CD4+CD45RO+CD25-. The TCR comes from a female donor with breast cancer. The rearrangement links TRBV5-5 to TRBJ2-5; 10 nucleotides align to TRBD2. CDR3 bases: TGTGCCAGCAGCGGGACTAGCGAACAAGAGACCCAGTACTTC. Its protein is CASSGTSEQETQYF. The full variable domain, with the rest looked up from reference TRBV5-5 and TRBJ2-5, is DAGVTQSPTHLIKTRGQQVTLRCSPISGHKSVSWYQQVLGQGPQFIFQYYEKEERGRGNFPDRFSARQFPNYSSELNVNALLLGDSALYLCASSGTSEQETQYFGPGTRLLVL.